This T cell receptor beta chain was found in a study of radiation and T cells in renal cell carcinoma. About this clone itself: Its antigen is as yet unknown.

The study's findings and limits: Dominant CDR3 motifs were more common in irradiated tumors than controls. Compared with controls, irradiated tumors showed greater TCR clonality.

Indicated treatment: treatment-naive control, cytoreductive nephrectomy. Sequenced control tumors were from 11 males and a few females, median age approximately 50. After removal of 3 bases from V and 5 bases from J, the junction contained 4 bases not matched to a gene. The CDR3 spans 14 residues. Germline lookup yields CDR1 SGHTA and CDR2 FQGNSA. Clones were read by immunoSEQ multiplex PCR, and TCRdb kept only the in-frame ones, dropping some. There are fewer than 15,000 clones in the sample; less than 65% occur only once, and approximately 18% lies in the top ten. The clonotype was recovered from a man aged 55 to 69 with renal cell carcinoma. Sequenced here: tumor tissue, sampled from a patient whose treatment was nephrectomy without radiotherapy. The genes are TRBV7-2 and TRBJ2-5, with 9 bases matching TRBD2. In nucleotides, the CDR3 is TGTGCCAGCAGCTTTAGCGGGAGCGGGGAGACCCAGTACTTC. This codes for CASSFSGSGETQYF.